This T cell receptor beta chain was captured by sequencing in a study of T cells in Graves' hyperthyroidism and ophthalmopathy. TCR beta CDR3 region amplification was performed from RNA transcripts. With the HTBI primer set, the TCR CDR3 went through a first round of RT-PCR. TCRdb independently ran MiXCR on the multiplex PCR reads; one entry per CDR3 protein. The data show around 620,000 distinct CDR3 sequences, 15% to 20% seen once. This clonotype was detected ten times or more. Germline-derived CDR1 and CDR2 are DFQATT and SNEGSKA (reference sequence). V dropped 1 base and J dropped 0 bases, with 8 bases sitting between them. The CDR3 loop spans 14 amino acids.

The sequencing sample was made of blood. The source is a woman in her twenties or thirties with Graves' hyperthyroidism. V is TRBV20-1 and J is TRBJ2-3; D uncertain. CDR3 protein: CSARGFWSTDTQYF. The DNA of the CDR3 is TGCAGTGCTAGAGGGTTTTGGAGCACAGATACGCAGTATTTT.